This is a list of T cell receptor beta chains from one sample in a study of T-cell memory formation after mild COVID-19. TCRdb analysed the 5' RACE reads with MiXCR anew, one entry per CDR3 protein. The table has 200,000 to 300,000 distinct CDR3 sequences, approximately 16% seen once. The sequencing input was PBMCs or a T cell subset sorted from them (not recorded which). Every receptor here comes from a man aged 18 to 29 who had mild COVID-19 (a few samples of this study predate the infection). Cell type and time point are not known. Both conserved end residues are part of each CDR3. A row's size may be missing; if present it is once, few, many or a size class.

j_call v_call cdr3_length clone_size cdr3_aa
TRBJ1-2 TRBV7-9 13 few CASSQDSENCYTF
TRBJ2-7 TRBV18 16 many CASSPPGTGALYEQYF
TRBJ2-3 TRBV5-1 12 few CASGLDRDTQYF
TRBJ2-3 TRBV20-1 13 few CSAQDSTTDTQYF
TRBJ1-6 TRBV7-9 15 few CASSSTGTSDSPLHF
TRBJ1-1 TRBV6-6 13 . CASSYREDTEAFF
TRBJ2-3 TRBV11-2 14 few CASSLAPSPDTQYF
TRBJ2-5 TRBV20-1 16 few CSARQYERARQETQYF
TRBJ2-3 TRBV30 12 few CAWNRPTDTQYF
TRBJ1-2 TRBV6-5 14 few CASSTQTENYGYTF
TRBJ1-1 TRBV20-1 13 few CSARVPGRAEAFF
TRBJ1-3 TRBV18 17 . CASSPGGTVSSGNTIYF
TRBJ2-2 TRBV7-2 15 . CASSFHEGGVGELFF
TRBJ2-5 TRBV29-1 12 . CSVGAAQETQYF
TRBJ1-5 TRBV15 16 . CATSRDQGRVGQPQHF
TRBJ1-1 TRBV12-3/TRBV12-4 15 few CASSPRALMNTEAFF
TRBJ2-2 TRBV7-2 15 . CASSWSGGRTGELFF
TRBJ2-5 TRBV6-5 15 . CASSYSEGDQETQYF
TRBJ2-3 TRBV5-1 14 . CASSFSPSTDTQYF
TRBJ1-1 TRBV7-2 12 many CASSLRGAEAFF
TRBJ1-1 TRBV7-9 9 . CATFPEAFF
TRBJ2-5 TRBV6-6 13 once CAHRAGSEETQYF
TRBJ2-1 TRBV6-2/TRBV6-3 15 few CASSHRGKSYNEQFF
TRBJ2-2 TRBV30 12 few CAGQGAPFEVFF